These 5 T cell receptor beta chains share one sample of origin, sequenced in a study of CD8+ T cells in alopecia areata. RNA extraction was followed by reverse transcription into cDNA, which acted as the sequencing template. Some clones are missing from TCRdb's copy, which holds only in-frame ones; the method was immunoSEQ multiplex PCR. The sample has 150,000 or so clones, approximately 87% seen once. Source: CD8+ T cells sorted from blood, taken at week 0. The receptor source for this set is a human donor with alopecia areata.

The V call is TRBV7-2, the J call TRBJ2-5, with D possibly TRBD2 on 8 matching bases. The CDR3 spans 15 residues. Germline CDR1 reads SGHTA; CDR2 reads FQGNSA. Trimming took off 4 bases at V and 5 bases at J, with 17 bases between the two ends. The CDR3: CASSSPGRGLETQYF. In DNA, the CDR3 is TGTGCCAGCAGCTCCCCCGGGAGGGGGCTGGAGACCCAGTACTTC.

J is TRBJ1-1 and V is TRBV15; 7 bases map to TRBD1. V shed 4 bases, J shed 1 base, and the junction held 12 bases outside the gene matches. CDR3 size: 17 residues. Per germline, CDR1 LNHNV and CDR2 YYDKDF (reference sequence). The CDR3 DNA reads as TGTGCCACCAGCATCAGACAGGGATACGGGTGGAACACTGAAGCTTTCTTT. Its translation: CATSIRQGYGWNTEAFF.

The chain couples TRBV5-6 to TRBJ2-4; TRBD1 matches at 12 bases. V lost 2 bases, J lost 3 bases, and 6 bases stayed unmatched. The CDR3 consists of 17 residues. Germline V lookup: CDR1 SGHDT, CDR2 YYEEEE. CDR3 sequence reads: CASSFGTGGTNKNIQYF. The CDR3 DNA sequence: TGTGCCAGCAGCTTTGGGACAGGGGGCACGAACAAAAACATTCAGTACTTC.

The V and J genes are TRBV7-9 and TRBJ2-4; D is undetermined. The CDR3 consists of 14 residues. Germline loops: CDR1 SEHNR, CDR2 FQNEAQ (reference sequence). V shed 8 bases and J shed 0 bases, with 11 bases lying between them. The CDR3 nucleotides are TGTGCCAGCGCCCCCCGACTAGCCAAAAACATTCAGTACTTC. Translating it yields CASAPRLAKNIQYF.

CDR3 residues: CASSVETGVPPDTQYF. DNA of the CDR3: TGTGCCAGCAGTGTCGAGACAGGGGTGCCGCCAGATACGCAGTATTTT. The J gene is TRBJ2-3, the V gene TRBV6-1, with 8 bases fitting TRBD1. The germline CDR1 and CDR2 sequences are MNHNS and SASEGT. With 4 bases clipped from V and 4 bases from J, the junction kept 10 bases outside the gene matches. The CDR3 is 16 amino acids.